This TCR beta chain comes out of a study of regulatory T cells in long-lasting Graves disease. Overall study findings and caveats: TCR diversity was lower in persistent than newly diagnosed Graves' disease.

Details on this clonotype: The antigen is not known.

Specified time point: newly diagnosed GD, antithyroid drugs for less than 3 months. RNA extracted from PBMCs served as the sequencing template. For TCR beta, libraries came from iRepertoire HTBI primers and Arm-PCR of CDR3 regions. In TCRdb, the multiplex PCR reads were re-called with MiXCR into one record per CDR3 protein. The table shows around 500,000 distinct CDR3 sequences, with 13% occurring only once. Separately, the same data were catalogued under a study of T cells in Graves' hyperthyroidism and ophthalmopathy. That study reports: A lack of ophthalmopathy progression within 18 months defined stable Graves' hyperthyroidism. TCR CDR3 underwent first-round RT-PCR with the HTBI primer set.

Sequencing was performed on peripheral blood mononuclear cells (PBMCs), taken at new diagnosis, from a patient treated with antithyroid drugs. This receptor was obtained from a man younger than 40 with Graves disease.

CDR3 nucleotide sequence: TGTGCCAGCGGGATCGGGACTAGCGGGAGTCAAAGCTACAATGAGCAGTTCTTC. It encodes CASGIGTSGSQSYNEQFF. The chain joins TRBV12-3 or TRBV12-4 to TRBJ2-1; 14 positions match TRBD2. With 8 bases clipped from V and 3 bases from J, the junction kept 12 bases outside the gene matches. This CDR3 has 18 amino acids.